Included here is one T cell receptor beta chain sequence, with context. This CDR3 is also generated by other DNA sequences in the sample. This entry comes from a study of blood T cell repertoires in COVID-19. Across the whole study: COVID-19 samples, acute and convalescent, were from the United States, Italy and Spain. T cells, B-cell-depleted T cells, or PBMCs supplied cDNA or gDNA.

Original handling: How many nucleated cells were present was estimated from reference gene primer amplification. TCRdb's table, derived via immunoSEQ multiplex PCR, lists solely in-frame clones and lacks some. Clonal size and the V and J genes are those of that table, whereas D and trimming came from the DNA. The top ten clones hold around a quarter of a sample with 85,000 to 100,000 clones, more than 80% of them seen once. The sample consisted of peripheral blood. This sequence originates from a middle-aged man with active or convalescent COVID-19.

This CDR3 reads CASSQGPGPYEQYF. CDR3 nucleotide sequence: TGTGCCAGCAGCCAAGGGCCAGGGCCCTACGAGCAGTACTTC. The chain couples TRBV3-1 (or the pseudogene TRBV3-2) to TRBJ2-7; possible D gene TRBD1, 5 bases. The CDR3 length is 14 residues. CDR1 and CDR2 (germline): LGHDT, YNNKEL (reference sequence). V was trimmed by 1 base and J by 2 bases, leaving 9 bases between them.